What follows are 10 T cell receptor beta chains derived from one specimen sequenced in a study of T-cell memory formation after mild COVID-19 (dated by TCRdb to about 2021). Library preparation was by 5' RACE. The reads were generated on an Illumina NovaSeq 6000. The raw public reads went through TCRdb reprocessing: fastp at Q25, MiXCR clone calling, in-frame beta chains kept. For every CDR3 protein sequence, its rows merge into one entry that carries the most common genes and DNA. The sample records 180,000 or so distinct CDR3 sequences, roughly 10% of which are singletons. The top ten hold approximately 3.8% of the sample. The sequencing input was PBMCs or a T cell subset sorted from them (not recorded which). Source of these receptors: a man aged 18-30 years who had mild COVID-19 (a few samples of this study predate the infection). The sample titles of this study are shuffled in the database, so cell type and time point are left out; the donor was told from shared clones.

This clonotype has a handful of counts. The chain combines TRBV5-1 with TRBJ2-5, with 8 bases fitting TRBD2. J lost 4 bases, V lost 5 bases, and 10 bases had no gene match. The germline V gene has CDR1 SGHRS and CDR2 YFSETQ. This CDR3 contains 15 residues. The CDR3 region is CASSSNGGAGETQYF. In DNA, the CDR3 is TGCGCCAGCAGTTCCAACGGGGGGGCTGGAGAGACCCAGTACTTC.

This clonotype was detected only a few times. The chain recombines TRBV20-1 with TRBJ2-1; TRBD2 aligns across 11 bases. Germline CDR1 DFQATT, CDR2 SNEGSKA (reference sequence). CDR3 length equals 14 residues. V lost 2 bases and J lost 8; bases outside the gene matches: 5. The CDR3 coding sequence is TGCAGTGCTAGAAATAGCGGGGGGGTGGATGAGCAGTTCTTC. It yields the protein CSARNSGGVDEQFF.

This clonotype has a count of ten or more. The chain links TRBV18 to TRBJ1-1; D remains ambiguous. The CDR3 covers 11 residues. CDR1 and CDR2 from the germline V gene are KGHSH and LQKENI. V dropped 3 bases and J dropped 5 bases, with 4 bases sitting between them. The CDR3 region is CASSPNTEAFF. CDR3 in DNA: TGTGCCAGCTCACCTAATACTGAAGCTTTCTTT.

A few counts support this clonotype. V is TRBV12-3 or TRBV12-4 and J is TRBJ2-5; possible D gene TRBD2, 5 bases. The CDR3 totals 13 residues. The V gene lost 6 bases and the J gene lost 5 bases, with 13 bases spanning the gap. CDR3 residues: CASSPSVAETQYF. CDR3 DNA: TGTGCCAGCAGCCCATCAGTAGCGGAGACCCAGTACTTC.

This clonotype was seen at least ten times. V usage is TRBV7-6 and J usage is TRBJ2-3; 8 nucleotides align to TRBD2. The ends lost 7 bases at V and 10 bases at J; junction bases unmatched: 19. CDR3 size: 16 residues. CDR1 is SGHVS, CDR2 FNYEAQ, per germline. The CDR3 bases are TGTGCCAGCACCCTTGAGCGGGGGTCGGGCATGAGCGCGCAGTATTTT. Residues: CASTLERGSGMSAQYF.

This clonotype was seen ten or more times. The chain recombines TRBV12-3 or TRBV12-4 with TRBJ1-1; no clear D gene. The CDR3 runs to 16 residues. V lost 2 bases, J lost 2 bases, and 15 bases lay in between. The CDR3 DNA follows: TGTGCCAGCAGTTTATTGGGCGCGGCCCCAAACACTGAAGCTTTCTTT. Translating gives CASSLLGAAPNTEAFF.

This clonotype appeared a few times. The V gene is TRBV20-1, the J gene TRBJ1-4; 10 bases match TRBD1. Germline V lookup: CDR1 DFQATT, CDR2 SNEGSKA (reference sequence). V trimming: 4 bases; J trimming: 1 base; junction bases outside the gene matches: 3. The CDR3 totals 15 residues. CDR3 amino acids: CSATDRGRTNEKLFF. CDR3 DNA sequence: TGCAGTGCTACTGACAGGGGGCGAACTAATGAAAAACTGTTTTTT.

The V gene is TRBV20-1, the J gene TRBJ2-5; no definite D call. Trimming removed 3 bases at V and 4 bases at J, with 6 bases between. CDR1 is DFQATT, CDR2 SNEGSKA, per germline (reference sequence). The CDR3 has 11 amino acids. The CDR3 bases are TGCAGTGCTAGTTTCGGAGAGACCCAGTACTTC. Translated, it gives CSASFGETQYF.

This clonotype has only a few counts. The chain uses TRBV12-3 or TRBV12-4 and TRBJ2-7; no definite D call. This CDR3 has 13 residues. Trimming removed 1 base from V and 3 bases from J, with 7 bases in between. The CDR3 sequence is CASSLDYFYEQYF. The CDR3 DNA follows: TGTGCCAGCAGTTTAGACTACTTCTACGAGCAGTACTTC.

This clonotype appeared many times. The chain joins TRBV2 to TRBJ1-6, with TRBD1 matching over 8 bases. CDR3 length equals 14 residues. Germline V CDR1 and CDR2: SNHLY, FYNNEI. The V and J ends lost 7 bases and 10 bases, in that order; junction bases with no gene match: 9. The CDR3 reads CASTIPGQASPLHF. The CDR3 coding sequence is TGTGCCAGCACCATACCGGGACAGGCATCACCCCTCCACTTT.